This T cell receptor beta chain was identified during a study of shared clonotypes between healthy human individuals. On this clone itself: The junction does not match germline at one end; this may be a read error.

Profiled with immunoSEQ multiplex PCR; TCRdb holds only in-frame clones, not every one. The table has hundreds of thousands of clones, 92% seen once; the top ten hold 24%. Terminally differentiated effector memory CD45RA+ cells were excluded from the naive CD8 cells, which were CD45RO-negative and positively selected for CCR7. Germline values: CDR1 MNHNS, CDR2 SASEGT. The CDR3 covers 11 residues. The J gene is TRBJ2-7, the V gene TRBV6-1; D is unclear. What was sequenced was naive CD8+ T cells sorted from blood. The receptor was derived from a man under 40 in good health. CDR3 coding DNA: TGTGCCAGCAGAGCCTCTAGTTATTGGGACTTC. Amino acid sequence: CASRASSYWDF.